This T cell receptor (beta chain) was sequenced during a study of regulatory T cells in long-lasting Graves disease. The sample holds many counts of this clonotype. Regarding time point: newly diagnosed GD, antithyroid drugs for less than 3 months. RNA extracted from PBMCs served as the sequencing template. According to the study, TCR beta libraries were built with iRepertoire HTBI primers and CDR3-region Arm-PCR. TCRdb redid the calling of the multiplex PCR reads with MiXCR, one entry per CDR3 protein. The sample includes around 400,000 distinct CDR3 sequences, around 11% of them seen just once. Trimming stripped 4 bases from V and 2 bases from J, with 12 bases between. CDR1 is SGHRS and CDR2 is YFSETQ in the germline V gene. CDR3 size: 14 residues. These data also featured in a second study, about T cells in Graves' hyperthyroidism and ophthalmopathy.

The receptor's source is a woman aged 18-29 years with Graves disease. The gene calls are TRBV5-1 and TRBJ1-2; D is possibly TRBD1 (6 bases). Specimen: peripheral blood mononuclear cells (PBMCs), collected at new diagnosis, from a patient treated with antithyroid drugs. CDR3 in amino acids: CASSLTQGNYGYTF. CDR3 nucleotides: TGCGCCAGCAGCCTCACACAGGGCAACTATGGCTACACCTTC.